A selection of T cell receptor beta chains follows, all from one sample in a study of T-cell memory formation after mild COVID-19. TCRdb re-derived calls from the 5' RACE reads in MiXCR, one entry per CDR3 protein. The sample holds around 340,000 distinct CDR3 sequences, 21% seen once. The specimen sequenced was PBMCs or a T cell subset sorted from them (not recorded which). The receptors stem from an adult woman who had mild COVID-19 (a few samples of this study predate the infection). Cell type and time point are not known. The CDR3 runs from the conserved cysteine through the conserved F or W. The D gene is left open where the match is weak. Only some rows state a clone size, as once, few, many or a class for expanded clones.

j_call: TRBJ2-1; d_call: NA; clone_size: few; v_call: TRBV7-9; cdr3_length: 12; cdr3_aa: CASSLDRGLQFF; cdr3_nt: TGTGCCAGCAGCTTAGATCGGGGGTTGCAGTTCTTC
j_call: TRBJ2-7; d_call: TRBD1; clone_size: few; v_call: TRBV5-1; cdr3_length: 16; cdr3_aa: CASSQMPGQGIYEQYF; cdr3_nt: TGCGCCAGCAGCCAAATGCCGGGACAGGGAATCTACGAGCAGTACTTC
j_call: TRBJ1-2; d_call: NA; clone_size: NA; v_call: TRBV7-2; cdr3_length: 16; cdr3_aa: CASSLSRDTGRNGYTF; cdr3_nt: TGTGCCAGCAGCTTAAGCCGGGACACAGGACGTAATGGCTACACCTTC
j_call: TRBJ2-3; d_call: TRBD2; clone_size: few; v_call: TRBV25-1; cdr3_length: 15; cdr3_aa: CASSEWSGGADTQYF; cdr3_nt: TGTGCCAGCAGTGAATGGAGCGGGGGGGCAGATACGCAGTATTTT
j_call: TRBJ1-6; d_call: TRBD1; clone_size: many; v_call: TRBV4-1; cdr3_length: 16; cdr3_aa: CASSLPGGDYNSPLHF; cdr3_nt: TGCGCCAGCAGCCTTCCAGGGGGCGATTATAATTCACCCCTCCACTTT
j_call: TRBJ2-7; d_call: TRBD1; clone_size: few; v_call: TRBV7-9; cdr3_length: 13; cdr3_aa: CASSFLETGWQYF; cdr3_nt: TGTGCCAGCAGCTTTTTGGAGACAGGGTGGCAGTACTTC
j_call: TRBJ1-4; d_call: NA; clone_size: NA; v_call: TRBV15; cdr3_length: 14; cdr3_aa: CATSRDLVLEKLFF; cdr3_nt: TGTGCCACCAGCAGAGATTTAGTACTGGAAAAACTGTTTTTT
j_call: TRBJ1-2; d_call: NA; clone_size: many; v_call: TRBV24-1; cdr3_length: 14; cdr3_aa: CATSDFSQGYGYTF; cdr3_nt: TGTGCCACCAGTGATTTCTCCCAGGGCTATGGCTACACCTTC
j_call: TRBJ2-3; d_call: NA; clone_size: few; v_call: TRBV9; cdr3_length: 15; cdr3_aa: CASSVRGGLRDTQYF; cdr3_nt: TGTGCCAGCAGCGTACGAGGGGGGCTGAGAGATACGCAGTATTTT
j_call: TRBJ2-7; d_call: NA; clone_size: NA; v_call: TRBV20-1; cdr3_length: 16; cdr3_aa: CSARDPRALLPGEQYF; cdr3_nt: TGCAGTGCTAGAGATCCCCGAGCACTACTCCCGGGTGAGCAGTACTTC
j_call: TRBJ2-1; d_call: TRBD2; clone_size: NA; v_call: TRBV20-1; cdr3_length: 17; cdr3_aa: CSARSMETSGSYNEQFF; cdr3_nt: TGCAGTGCTAGATCGATGGAGACTAGCGGTTCTTACAATGAGCAGTTCTTC
j_call: TRBJ1-1; d_call: TRBD1; clone_size: NA; v_call: TRBV10-3; cdr3_length: 14; cdr3_aa: CAISGGGGNTEAFF; cdr3_nt: TGTGCCATCAGTGGAGGGGGCGGAAACACTGAAGCTTTCTTT
j_call: TRBJ2-1; d_call: NA; clone_size: NA; v_call: TRBV4-3; cdr3_length: 14; cdr3_aa: CASSPGVGHNEQFF; cdr3_nt: TGCGCCAGCAGCCCGGGCGTCGGGCACAATGAGCAGTTCTTC
j_call: TRBJ2-7; d_call: TRBD2; clone_size: many; v_call: TRBV12-3/TRBV12-4; cdr3_length: 13; cdr3_aa: CASSFGLAYEQYF; cdr3_nt: TGTGCCAGCAGCTTCGGACTAGCTTACGAGCAGTACTTC
j_call: TRBJ2-3; d_call: TRBD2; clone_size: NA; v_call: TRBV2; cdr3_length: 15; cdr3_aa: CASSDPSGSRGTQYF; cdr3_nt: TGTGCCAGCAGTGACCCTAGCGGGAGTCGGGGTACGCAGTATTTT
j_call: TRBJ2-5; d_call: TRBD1; clone_size: NA; v_call: TRBV4-1; cdr3_length: 16; cdr3_aa: CASSQDLQGVDETQYF; cdr3_nt: TGCGCCAGCAGCCAAGATCTACAGGGGGTCGATGAGACCCAGTACTTC
j_call: TRBJ1-2; d_call: NA; clone_size: NA; v_call: TRBV4-2; cdr3_length: 14; cdr3_aa: CASSQGVLLYGYTF; cdr3_nt: TGTGCCAGCAGCCAAGGGGTCCTTCTCTATGGCTACACCTTC
j_call: TRBJ2-3; d_call: TRBD2; clone_size: few; v_call: TRBV4-3; cdr3_length: 18; cdr3_aa: CASSQDGVSGSVTDTQYF; cdr3_nt: TGCGCCAGCAGCCAAGATGGGGTCAGCGGGAGTGTCACAGATACGCAGTATTTT
j_call: TRBJ2-7; d_call: NA; clone_size: many; v_call: TRBV5-1; cdr3_length: 15; cdr3_aa: CASSLAAGSSYEQYF; cdr3_nt: TGCGCCAGCAGCTTGGCCGCCGGCAGCTCCTACGAGCAGTACTTC
j_call: TRBJ2-7; d_call: NA; clone_size: many; v_call: TRBV3-1; cdr3_length: 13; cdr3_aa: CASSTREDDEQYF; cdr3_nt: TGTGCCAGCAGCACGAGAGAGGATGACGAGCAGTACTTC
j_call: TRBJ1-1; d_call: NA; clone_size: NA; v_call: TRBV19; cdr3_length: 11; cdr3_aa: CASTEGLEAFF; cdr3_nt: TGTGCCAGTACAGAGGGGCTTGAAGCTTTCTTT
j_call: TRBJ2-1; d_call: NA; clone_size: NA; v_call: TRBV4-1; cdr3_length: 16; cdr3_aa: CASSQVAGPSYNEQFF; cdr3_nt: TGCGCCAGCAGCCAAGTGGCGGGGCCTTCCTACAATGAGCAGTTCTTC
j_call: TRBJ1-2; d_call: NA; clone_size: NA; v_call: TRBV29-1; cdr3_length: 13; cdr3_aa: CSVVGILGYGYTF; cdr3_nt: TGCAGCGTTGTAGGGATCTTGGGGTATGGCTACACCTTC
j_call: TRBJ1-4; d_call: NA; clone_size: NA; v_call: TRBV7-9; cdr3_length: 14; cdr3_aa: CASSLLGPIEKLFF; cdr3_nt: TGTGCCAGCAGCCTACTGGGGCCTATTGAAAAACTGTTTTTT
j_call: TRBJ2-3; d_call: NA; clone_size: many; v_call: TRBV7-8; cdr3_length: 14; cdr3_aa: CASSLGVGTDTQYF; cdr3_nt: TGTGCCAGCAGCCTCGGTGTTGGCACAGATACGCAGTATTTT
j_call: TRBJ1-6; d_call: NA; clone_size: NA; v_call: TRBV20-1; cdr3_length: 13; cdr3_aa: CSGRGGVGSPLHF; cdr3_nt: TGCAGTGGGCGGGGGGGAGTAGGTTCACCCCTCCACTTT
j_call: TRBJ2-7; d_call: TRBD2; clone_size: NA; v_call: TRBV12-3/TRBV12-4; cdr3_length: 15; cdr3_aa: CASSSPGLGRYEQYF; cdr3_nt: TGTGCCAGCAGCTCACCGGGACTAGGTCGCTACGAGCAGTACTTC
j_call: TRBJ2-5; d_call: NA; clone_size: NA; v_call: TRBV12-3/TRBV12-4; cdr3_length: 14; cdr3_aa: CASSPGRTQETQYF; cdr3_nt: TGTGCCAGCAGCCCCGGACGTACACAAGAGACCCAGTACTTC
j_call: TRBJ2-3; d_call: NA; clone_size: NA; v_call: TRBV12-3/TRBV12-4; cdr3_length: 12; cdr3_aa: CASRGFTDTQYF; cdr3_nt: TGTGCCAGCAGGGGCTTCACAGATACGCAGTATTTT
j_call: TRBJ2-3; d_call: TRBD1; clone_size: few; v_call: TRBV6-5; cdr3_length: 14; cdr3_aa: CASSLWTGADTQYF; cdr3_nt: TGTGCCAGCAGTTTATGGACAGGGGCAGATACGCAGTATTTT
j_call: TRBJ2-1; d_call: TRBD1; clone_size: NA; v_call: TRBV12-3/TRBV12-4; cdr3_length: 14; cdr3_aa: CASSSGTGYLRQFF; cdr3_nt: TGTGCCAGCAGTTCCGGGACAGGGTATTTACGGCAGTTCTTC
j_call: TRBJ2-1; d_call: NA; clone_size: NA; v_call: TRBV24-1; cdr3_length: 12; cdr3_aa: CATSRSGNEQFF; cdr3_nt: TGTGCCACCAGTAGATCCGGCAATGAGCAGTTCTTC
j_call: TRBJ1-5; d_call: NA; clone_size: NA; v_call: TRBV12-3/TRBV12-4; cdr3_length: 16; cdr3_aa: CASSPRSREGNQPQHF; cdr3_nt: TGTGCCAGCAGCCCCCGATCCCGGGAGGGCAATCAGCCCCAGCATTTT
j_call: TRBJ2-2; d_call: TRBD1; clone_size: NA; v_call: TRBV20-1; cdr3_length: 14; cdr3_aa: CSAHRGLATGELFF; cdr3_nt: TGCAGTGCCCACAGGGGATTGGCCACCGGGGAGCTGTTTTTT
j_call: TRBJ2-7; d_call: TRBD1; clone_size: NA; v_call: TRBV7-6; cdr3_length: 15; cdr3_aa: CASSLFSRGQGEQYF; cdr3_nt: TGTGCCAGCAGCTTATTCTCCAGGGGGCAGGGCGAGCAGTACTTC
j_call: TRBJ2-7; d_call: NA; clone_size: few; v_call: TRBV5-1; cdr3_length: 14; cdr3_aa: CASSFGTSAQRQDF; cdr3_nt: TGCGCCAGCAGCTTTGGGACTTCAGCTCAACGTCAGGACTTC
j_call: TRBJ1-2; d_call: TRBD1; clone_size: few; v_call: TRBV29-1; cdr3_length: 15; cdr3_aa: CSVLTGGASGYGYTF; cdr3_nt: TGCAGCGTTCTGACAGGGGGCGCATCTGGCTATGGCTACACCTTC
j_call: TRBJ1-2; d_call: NA; clone_size: NA; v_call: TRBV2; cdr3_length: 14; cdr3_aa: CASSTRDRGYGYTF; cdr3_nt: TGTGCCAGCAGTACTCGGGACCGGGGCTATGGCTACACCTTC
j_call: TRBJ1-1; d_call: NA; clone_size: NA; v_call: TRBV5-1; cdr3_length: 12; cdr3_aa: CASSLGWGEAFF; cdr3_nt: TGCGCCAGCAGCTTGGGGTGGGGCGAAGCTTTCTTT
j_call: TRBJ1-2; d_call: NA; clone_size: NA; v_call: TRBV4-3; cdr3_length: 15; cdr3_aa: CASSRRLGDNYGYTF; cdr3_nt: TGCGCCAGCAGCCGAAGACTTGGGGATAACTATGGCTACACCTTC
j_call: TRBJ1-1; d_call: NA; clone_size: few; v_call: TRBV19; cdr3_length: 12; cdr3_aa: CASEETESEAFF; cdr3_nt: TGTGCCAGCGAAGAAACAGAGTCTGAAGCTTTCTTT
j_call: TRBJ2-1; d_call: NA; clone_size: few; v_call: TRBV5-1; cdr3_length: 12; cdr3_aa: CASSLNSNEQFF; cdr3_nt: TGCGCCAGCAGCCTTAACAGCAATGAGCAGTTCTTC
j_call: TRBJ2-5; d_call: NA; clone_size: few; v_call: TRBV7-9; cdr3_length: 15; cdr3_aa: CASSLSGSFSETQYF; cdr3_nt: TGTGCCAGCAGCTTATCAGGGTCGTTTTCAGAGACCCAGTACTTC
j_call: TRBJ1-1; d_call: NA; clone_size: NA; v_call: TRBV12-5; cdr3_length: 13; cdr3_aa: CASGQTENTEAFF; cdr3_nt: TGTGCTAGTGGCCAAACAGAGAACACTGAAGCTTTCTTT
j_call: TRBJ2-7; d_call: NA; clone_size: NA; v_call: TRBV5-1; cdr3_length: 16; cdr3_aa: CASSLAGTGSSYEQYF; cdr3_nt: TGCGCCAGCAGCTTGGCCGGGACCGGGAGCTCCTACGAGCAGTACTTC
j_call: TRBJ2-4; d_call: TRBD2; clone_size: NA; v_call: TRBV7-2; cdr3_length: 15; cdr3_aa: CASSFSGTSGDIQYF; cdr3_nt: TGTGCCAGCAGCTTCTCCGGGACTAGCGGCGACATTCAGTACTTC
j_call: TRBJ2-3; d_call: TRBD1; clone_size: few; v_call: TRBV5-1; cdr3_length: 15; cdr3_aa: CASSPGTGRGDTQYF; cdr3_nt: TGCGCCAGCAGCCCCGGGACAGGTCGAGGAGATACGCAGTATTTT
j_call: TRBJ2-2; d_call: NA; clone_size: many; v_call: TRBV5-1; cdr3_length: 15; cdr3_aa: CASSSGGLNTGELFF; cdr3_nt: TGCGCCAGCAGCTCCGGGGGGCTTAACACCGGGGAGCTGTTTTTT
j_call: TRBJ1-5; d_call: NA; clone_size: NA; v_call: TRBV19; cdr3_length: 13; cdr3_aa: CASSRGSNQPQHF; cdr3_nt: TGTGCCAGTAGCAGGGGTAGCAATCAGCCCCAGCATTTT
j_call: TRBJ2-1; d_call: TRBD2; clone_size: many; v_call: TRBV12-3/TRBV12-4; cdr3_length: 14; cdr3_aa: CASSKTSGSYEQFF; cdr3_nt: TGTGCCAGCAGTAAGACTAGCGGGTCATATGAGCAGTTCTTC
j_call: TRBJ2-6; d_call: NA; clone_size: NA; v_call: TRBV21-1; cdr3_length: 9; cdr3_aa: CARKNVLTF; cdr3_nt: TGTGCCAGGAAAAACGTCCTGACTTTC
j_call: TRBJ1-5; d_call: NA; clone_size: few; v_call: TRBV19; cdr3_length: 16; cdr3_aa: CASSIVWGSGNQPQHF; cdr3_nt: TGTGCCAGTAGTATAGTTTGGGGTTCGGGCAATCAGCCCCAGCATTTT
j_call: TRBJ2-5; d_call: TRBD2; clone_size: few; v_call: TRBV20-1; cdr3_length: 15; cdr3_aa: CSATRTSGRGETQYF; cdr3_nt: TGCAGTGCTACTCGAACTAGCGGGAGAGGAGAGACCCAGTACTTC
j_call: TRBJ1-1; d_call: TRBD1; clone_size: few; v_call: TRBV20-1; cdr3_length: 11; cdr3_aa: CSASRGTEAFF; cdr3_nt: TGCAGTGCTAGCAGGGGGACTGAAGCTTTCTTT
j_call: TRBJ2-5; d_call: NA; clone_size: NA; v_call: TRBV7-6; cdr3_length: 16; cdr3_aa: CASSSIGPGLGETQYF; cdr3_nt: TGTGCCAGCAGCTCCATCGGGCCTGGTTTGGGAGAGACCCAGTACTTC
j_call: TRBJ2-2; d_call: NA; clone_size: NA; v_call: TRBV5-1; cdr3_length: 14; cdr3_aa: CASSPGARSGELFF; cdr3_nt: TGCGCCAGCAGCCCGGGGGCTAGATCCGGGGAGCTGTTTTTT
j_call: TRBJ2-5; d_call: TRBD1; clone_size: many; v_call: TRBV24-1; cdr3_length: 17; cdr3_aa: CATSDRGPGQWEETQYF; cdr3_nt: TGTGCCACCAGTGACCGTGGACCGGGACAGTGGGAAGAGACCCAGTACTTC
j_call: TRBJ1-2; d_call: NA; clone_size: NA; v_call: TRBV5-1; cdr3_length: 15; cdr3_aa: CASSLAAGTGRVFTF; cdr3_nt: TGCGCCAGCAGCTTGGCTGCCGGGACTGGTCGTGTGTTTACCTTC
j_call: TRBJ2-7; d_call: NA; clone_size: few; v_call: TRBV20-1; cdr3_length: 13; cdr3_aa: CSALRKGLYEQYF; cdr3_nt: TGCAGTGCTTTAAGAAAGGGATTGTACGAGCAGTACTTC
j_call: TRBJ2-6; d_call: NA; clone_size: NA; v_call: TRBV19; cdr3_length: 17; cdr3_aa: CASIRVGGSSGANVLTF; cdr3_nt: TGTGCCAGTATCCGGGTGGGCGGAAGCTCTGGGGCCAACGTCCTGACTTTC